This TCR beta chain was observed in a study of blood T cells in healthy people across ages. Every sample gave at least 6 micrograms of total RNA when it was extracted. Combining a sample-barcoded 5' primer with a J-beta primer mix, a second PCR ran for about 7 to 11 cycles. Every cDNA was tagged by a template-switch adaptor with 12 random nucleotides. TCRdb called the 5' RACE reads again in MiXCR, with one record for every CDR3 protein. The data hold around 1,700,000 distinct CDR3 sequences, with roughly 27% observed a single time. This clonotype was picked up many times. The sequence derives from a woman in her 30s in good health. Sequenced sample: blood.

For the CDR3, the DNA is TGTGCCAGCAGCTTAGCGATAGAAGGGTTCCACGAGCAGTACTTC. It yields the protein CASSLAIEGFHEQYF. This rearrangement joins TRBV7-6 to TRBJ2-5; no clear D. The J call is in doubt because the DNA end fits TRBJ2-7 better. There are 15 residues in the CDR3. Germline CDR1 is SGHVS and CDR2 is FNYEAQ.